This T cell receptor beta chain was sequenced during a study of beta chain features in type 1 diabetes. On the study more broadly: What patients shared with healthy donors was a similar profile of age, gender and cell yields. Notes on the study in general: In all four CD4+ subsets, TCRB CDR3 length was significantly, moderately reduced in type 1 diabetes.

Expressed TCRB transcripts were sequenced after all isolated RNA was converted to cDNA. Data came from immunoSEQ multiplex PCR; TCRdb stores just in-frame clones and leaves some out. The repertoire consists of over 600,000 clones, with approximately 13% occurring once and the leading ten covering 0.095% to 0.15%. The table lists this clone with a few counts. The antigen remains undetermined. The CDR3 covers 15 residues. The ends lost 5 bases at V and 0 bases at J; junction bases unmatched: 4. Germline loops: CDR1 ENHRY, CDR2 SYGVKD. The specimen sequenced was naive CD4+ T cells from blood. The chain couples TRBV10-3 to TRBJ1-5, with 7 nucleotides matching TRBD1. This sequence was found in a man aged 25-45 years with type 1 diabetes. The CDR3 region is CAISTTGASNQPQHF. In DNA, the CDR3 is TGTGCCATCAGTACTACAGGGGCTAGCAATCAGCCCCAGCATTTT.